Below, one T cell receptor (beta chain) is given with its context. Its antigen is unknown. No base qualities exist here, and no much larger clone lies one base off it. Systemically healthy Caucasian individuals from Russia, about 38 in total and aged about 6 to 95 years, were included as donors. Roughly 9 milliliters of peripheral blood were drawn from each donor into EDTA-treated Vacutainer tubes. PBMCs were isolated by Ficoll-Paque density-gradient centrifugation, with at least 7 million obtained per sample. Total RNA, at least 5 micrograms per sample, was extracted from PBMCs with Trizol reagent. For every donor, flow cytometry on a PBMC aliquot measured the percentage of naive CD45RAhigh/CD27high T cells. This record belongs to a study of blood T cells in healthy people across ages (dated by TCRdb to the mid-2010s). Some background on the complete study: In model experiments, roughly one uniquely barcoded TCR beta cDNA molecule per two T cells was captured by template switching. The study measured age-related changes in TCR beta repertoire diversity using deep sequencing normalized with unique cDNA molecular identifiers. Four age groups were formed from the donors: young (average 16 years), middle-aged (approximately 39), aged (approximately 60) and long-lived (82). Using the same blood draw, the study looked at two additional independent replicas of 1 million unique cDNA reads for two donors, one aged 18 to 30 and the other aged 80 or older. To avoid experimental bias, donors of different ages were spread randomly across the sequencing lanes.

CDR1 and CDR2, per the germline V gene, are MNHEY and SVGAGI. Reading from cysteine to phenylalanine, the CDR3 counts 15 amino acids. CDR3 DNA is the only sequence kept; it has 45 bases, read in frame from the first base. Overall study outcomes, separate from this receptor: As age increased, observed TCR beta diversity per million T cells dropped in a roughly linear way, and a significant reduction was already evident by age about 36. Estimates of total diversity from one million sequenced T cells were regarded as lower bounds and underestimates. Compared with the aged group, the long-lived group had more naive CD4+ T cells, fewer expanded clones and increased TCR diversity, suggesting age selection. The CMV infection status of donors was not known, potentially confounding age-related changes in expanded clonotypes. Bulk unsorted PBMC profiling prevented conclusive comparison of naive and antigen-experienced compartments. The percentage of naive T cells measured by flow cytometry correlated strongly with observed TCR beta diversity.

The method behind the library was 5' RACE. The run used an Illumina HiSeq 2500. A second PCR of about 7 to 12 cycles was performed with a sample-barcoded 5' primer and a J-beta primer mix. Each TCR beta cDNA molecule received a unique molecular identifier from a template-switch 5' adaptor carrying 12 random nucleotides. At least 3 million CDR3-containing paired-end reads were obtained from each sample. First-strand cDNA synthesis was performed from all RNA using the Mint cDNA synthesis kit, with priming by a TRBC-specific oligonucleotide. After uracil-DNA glycosylase treatment, a first 18-cycle PCR used universal primers M1SS and BC2_uni_R on all cDNA. Per the original workflow: Normalization of each sample was performed by random selection of 1 million high-quality reads, each carrying a distinct molecular identifier. Instead of being binned into consensus sequences, reads with shared molecular identifiers were discarded. MiTCR, set to a Q25 quality threshold and the strictest error-elimination algorithm, was used for CDR3 identification, clonotype clustering and error correction. A nonparametric unseen species model with Euler transformation was used to estimate a lower bound on total TCR beta diversity. Starting from the raw public reads, TCRdb applied fastp trimming at Q25, assembled clones with MiXCR and retained in-frame beta chains. Entries that share a CDR3 protein sequence are merged under the most common genes and DNA. The V and J calls reflect TCRdb's pipeline rather than the authors' work. The sample profile shows roughly 1,300,000 distinct CDR3 sequences; approximately 59% of them were found once. Over 5% of the sample is taken by the ten largest.

The receptor's source is a man between 18 and 29 years old in good health. The sequence joins TRBV6-5 to TRBJ2-5; D gene: possibly TRBD1, on 6 matching bases. Matching the DNA end better, TRBJ2-7 makes the J call doubtful. The sequenced sample was blood. CDR3 reads: CASRGSQGLDYEQYF. The bases are TGTGCCAGCCGAGGATCCCAGGGGTTGGACTACGAGCAGTACTTC.